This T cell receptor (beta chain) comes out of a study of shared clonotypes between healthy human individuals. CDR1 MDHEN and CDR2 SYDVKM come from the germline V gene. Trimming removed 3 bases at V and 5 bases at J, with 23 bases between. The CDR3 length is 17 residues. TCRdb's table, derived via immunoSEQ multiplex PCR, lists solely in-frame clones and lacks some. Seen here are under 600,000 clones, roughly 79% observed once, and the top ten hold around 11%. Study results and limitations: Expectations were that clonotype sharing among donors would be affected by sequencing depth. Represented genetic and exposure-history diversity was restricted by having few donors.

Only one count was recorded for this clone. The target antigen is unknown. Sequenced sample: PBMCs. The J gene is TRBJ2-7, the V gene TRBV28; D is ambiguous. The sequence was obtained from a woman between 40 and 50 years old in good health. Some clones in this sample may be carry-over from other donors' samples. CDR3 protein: CASSFIVGSRGWHEQYF. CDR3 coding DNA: TGTGCCAGCAGTTTTATTGTGGGGTCGAGAGGTTGGCACGAGCAGTACTTC. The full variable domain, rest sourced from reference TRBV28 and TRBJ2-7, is DVKVTQSSRYLVKRTGEKVFLECVQDMDHENMFWYRQDPGLGLRLIYFSYDVKMKEKGDIPEGYSVSREKKERFSLILESASTNQTSMYLCASSFIVGSRGWHEQYFGPGTRLTVT.